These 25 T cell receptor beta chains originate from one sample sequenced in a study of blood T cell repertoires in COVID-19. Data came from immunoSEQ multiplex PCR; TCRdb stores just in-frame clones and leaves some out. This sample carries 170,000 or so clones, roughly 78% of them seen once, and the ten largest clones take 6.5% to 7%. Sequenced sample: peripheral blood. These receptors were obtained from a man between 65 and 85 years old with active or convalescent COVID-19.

In nucleotides, the CDR3 is TGTGCCAGCAGCCTATCCGGGACAGCGAACACTGAAGCTTTCTTT. As protein: CASSLSGTANTEAFF. The V and J genes are TRBV6-5 and TRBJ1-1; 7 positions match TRBD1. This CDR3 is 15 amino acids long. Trimming removed 6 bases from V and 1 base from J; junction bases left unmatched: 8. Germline V gene lookup returns CDR1 MNHEY and CDR2 SVGAGI.

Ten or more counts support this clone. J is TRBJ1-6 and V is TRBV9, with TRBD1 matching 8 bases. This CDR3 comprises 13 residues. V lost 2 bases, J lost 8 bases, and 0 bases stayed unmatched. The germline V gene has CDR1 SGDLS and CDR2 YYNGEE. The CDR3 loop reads CASSVTGDSPLHF. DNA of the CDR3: TGTGCCAGCAGCGTGACAGGGGATTCACCCCTCCACTTT.

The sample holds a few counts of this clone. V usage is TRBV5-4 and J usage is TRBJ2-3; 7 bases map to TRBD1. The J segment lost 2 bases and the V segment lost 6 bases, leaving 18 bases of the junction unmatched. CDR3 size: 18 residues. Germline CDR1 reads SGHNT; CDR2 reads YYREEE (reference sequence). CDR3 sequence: CASTPGWDSGVDTDTQYF. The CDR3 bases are TGTGCCAGCACCCCTGGCTGGGACAGTGGGGTCGACACAGATACGCAGTATTTT. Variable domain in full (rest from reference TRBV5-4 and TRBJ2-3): ETGVTQSPTHLIKTRGQQVTLRCSSQSGHNTVSWYQQALGQGPQFIFQYYREEENGRGNFPPRFSGLQFPNYSSELNVNALELDDSALYLCASTPGWDSGVDTDTQYFGPGTRLTVL.

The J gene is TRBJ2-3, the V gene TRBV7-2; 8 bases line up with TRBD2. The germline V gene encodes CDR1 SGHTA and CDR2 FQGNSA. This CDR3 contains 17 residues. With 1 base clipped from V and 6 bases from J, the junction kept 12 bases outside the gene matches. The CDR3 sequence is CASSLGVAGGSVDTQYF. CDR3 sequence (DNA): TGTGCCAGCAGCTTAGGGGTGGCGGGGGGCTCAGTCGATACGCAGTATTTT.

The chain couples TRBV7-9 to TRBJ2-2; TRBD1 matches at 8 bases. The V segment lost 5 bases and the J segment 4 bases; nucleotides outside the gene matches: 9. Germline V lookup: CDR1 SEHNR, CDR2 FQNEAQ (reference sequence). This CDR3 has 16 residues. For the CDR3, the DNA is TGTGCCAGCAGCCCTCGGACAGGGCTGATCACCGGGGAGCTGTTTTTT. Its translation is CASSPRTGLITGELFF.

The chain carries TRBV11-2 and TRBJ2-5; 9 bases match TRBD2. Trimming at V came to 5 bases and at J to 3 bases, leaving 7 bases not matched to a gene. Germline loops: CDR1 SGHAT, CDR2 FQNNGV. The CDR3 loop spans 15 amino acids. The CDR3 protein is CASSPRLAVEETQYF. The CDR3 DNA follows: TGTGCCAGCAGCCCGCGACTAGCGGTAGAAGAGACCCAGTACTTC.

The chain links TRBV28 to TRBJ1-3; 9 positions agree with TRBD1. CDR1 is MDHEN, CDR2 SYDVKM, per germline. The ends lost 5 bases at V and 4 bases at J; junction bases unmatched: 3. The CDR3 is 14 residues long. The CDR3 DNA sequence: TGTGCCAGCAGTCTACAGGGGGCCGGAAACACCATATATTTT. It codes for CASSLQGAGNTIYF.

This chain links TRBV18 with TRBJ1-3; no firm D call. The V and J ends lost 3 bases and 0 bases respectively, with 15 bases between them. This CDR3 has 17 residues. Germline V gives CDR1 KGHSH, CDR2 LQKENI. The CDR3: CASSPLLAANSGNTIYF. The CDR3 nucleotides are TGTGCCAGCTCACCGCTTTTAGCGGCCAACTCTGGAAACACCATATATTTT.

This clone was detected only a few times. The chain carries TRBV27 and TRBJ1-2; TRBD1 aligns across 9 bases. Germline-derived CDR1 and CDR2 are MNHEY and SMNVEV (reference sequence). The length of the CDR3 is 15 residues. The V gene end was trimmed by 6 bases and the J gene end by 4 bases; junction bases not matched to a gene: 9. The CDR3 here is CASRTTGGAAYGYTF. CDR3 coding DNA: TGTGCCAGCAGAACTACAGGGGGCGCGGCCTATGGCTACACCTTC.

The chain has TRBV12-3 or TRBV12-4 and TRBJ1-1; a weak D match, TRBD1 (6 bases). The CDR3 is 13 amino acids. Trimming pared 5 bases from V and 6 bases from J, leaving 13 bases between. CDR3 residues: CASSTSPGAEAFF. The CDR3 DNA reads TGTGCCAGCAGTACCTCTCCAGGGGCTGAAGCTTTCTTT.

The CDR3 sequence: CASSEGSGGNEQFF. The CDR3 DNA reads TGTGCCAGCAGTGAGGGGTCAGGGGGCAATGAGCAGTTCTTC. V is TRBV6-4 and J is TRBJ2-1, with 7 bases matching TRBD1. V lost 3 bases and J lost 6; bases outside the gene matches: 5. This CDR3 spans 14 amino acids. CDR1 and CDR2 from the germline V gene are MRHNA and SNTAGT.

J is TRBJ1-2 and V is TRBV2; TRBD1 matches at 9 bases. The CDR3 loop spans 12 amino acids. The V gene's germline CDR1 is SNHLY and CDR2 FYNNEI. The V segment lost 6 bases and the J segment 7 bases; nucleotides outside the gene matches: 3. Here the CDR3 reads CASRTGGSGYTF. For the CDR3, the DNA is TGTGCCAGCAGAACAGGGGGCAGTGGCTACACCTTC.

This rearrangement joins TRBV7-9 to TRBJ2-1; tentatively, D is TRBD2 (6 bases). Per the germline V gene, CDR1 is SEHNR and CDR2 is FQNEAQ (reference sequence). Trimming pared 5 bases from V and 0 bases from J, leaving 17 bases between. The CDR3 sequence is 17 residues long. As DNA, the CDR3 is TGTGCCAGCAGCCGGCTCGTAGCGGCCAGCTCCTACAATGAGCAGTTCTTC. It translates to CASSRLVAASSYNEQFF.

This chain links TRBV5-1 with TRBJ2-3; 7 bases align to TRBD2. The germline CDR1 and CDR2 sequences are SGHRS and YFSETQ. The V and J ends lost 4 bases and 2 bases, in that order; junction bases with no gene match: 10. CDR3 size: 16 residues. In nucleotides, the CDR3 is TGCGCCAGCAGCCCCGGGGGGTCGAGAGACACAGATACGCAGTATTTT. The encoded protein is CASSPGGSRDTDTQYF.

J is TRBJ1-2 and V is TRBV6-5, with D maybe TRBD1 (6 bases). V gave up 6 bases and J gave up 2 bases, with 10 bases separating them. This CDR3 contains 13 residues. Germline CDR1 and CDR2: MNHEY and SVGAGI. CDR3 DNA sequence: TGTGCCAGCAGACTGGACAGAAACTATGGCTACACCTTC. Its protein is CASRLDRNYGYTF.

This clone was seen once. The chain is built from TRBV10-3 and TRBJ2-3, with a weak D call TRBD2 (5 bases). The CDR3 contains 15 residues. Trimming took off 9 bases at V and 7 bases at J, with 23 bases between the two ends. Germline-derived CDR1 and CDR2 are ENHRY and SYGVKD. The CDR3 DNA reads TGTGCCATTCTCGACGGCGGGTCCCCGGGAAATACGCAGTATTTT. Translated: CAILDGGSPGNTQYF.

CDR3 bases: TGTGCCAGCAGCTCTAGCGGGGGACAAAACATTCAGTACTTC. Translation: CASSSSGGQNIQYF. The chain combines TRBV27 with TRBJ2-4, with TRBD2 matching over 10 bases. The CDR3 consists of 14 residues. CDR1 is MNHEY, CDR2 SMNVEV, per germline (reference sequence). The junction had 4 bases not matched to a gene; V was cut back by 6 bases and J by 5 bases.

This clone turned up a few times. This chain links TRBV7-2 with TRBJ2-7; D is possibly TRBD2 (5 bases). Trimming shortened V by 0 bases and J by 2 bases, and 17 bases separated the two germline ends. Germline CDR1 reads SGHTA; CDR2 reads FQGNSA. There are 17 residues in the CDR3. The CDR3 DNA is TGTGCCAGCAGCTTAGCTTATCCGGGAAATTTCCCCTACGAGCAGTACTTC. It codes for CASSLAYPGNFPYEQYF.

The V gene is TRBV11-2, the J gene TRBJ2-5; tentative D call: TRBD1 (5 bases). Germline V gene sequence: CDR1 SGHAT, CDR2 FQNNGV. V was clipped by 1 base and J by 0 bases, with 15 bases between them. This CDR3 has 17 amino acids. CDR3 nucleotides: TGTGCCAGCAGCTTAGGATTAGGACAAAAATACCAAGAGACCCAGTACTTC. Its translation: CASSLGLGQKYQETQYF.

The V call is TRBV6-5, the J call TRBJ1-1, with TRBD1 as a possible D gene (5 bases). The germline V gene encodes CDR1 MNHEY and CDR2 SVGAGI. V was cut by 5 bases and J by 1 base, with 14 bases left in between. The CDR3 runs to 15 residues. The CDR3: CASSTQQETNTEAFF. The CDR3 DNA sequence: TGTGCCAGCAGTACCCAACAGGAGACGAACACTGAAGCTTTCTTT.

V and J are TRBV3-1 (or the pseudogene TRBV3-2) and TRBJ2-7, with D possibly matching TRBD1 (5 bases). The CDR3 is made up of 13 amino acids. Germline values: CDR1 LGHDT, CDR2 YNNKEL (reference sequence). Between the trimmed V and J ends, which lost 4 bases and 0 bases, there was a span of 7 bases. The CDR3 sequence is CASSRQSSYEQYF. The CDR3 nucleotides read TGTGCCAGCAGCCGACAGAGCTCCTACGAGCAGTACTTC.

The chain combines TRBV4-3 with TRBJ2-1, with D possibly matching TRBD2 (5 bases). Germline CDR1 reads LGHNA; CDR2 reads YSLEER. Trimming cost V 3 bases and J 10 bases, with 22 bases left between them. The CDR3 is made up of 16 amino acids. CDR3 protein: CASSQPGGGSFGEQFF. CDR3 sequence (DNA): TGCGCCAGCAGCCAGCCAGGAGGCGGCTCGTTTGGGGAGCAGTTCTTC.

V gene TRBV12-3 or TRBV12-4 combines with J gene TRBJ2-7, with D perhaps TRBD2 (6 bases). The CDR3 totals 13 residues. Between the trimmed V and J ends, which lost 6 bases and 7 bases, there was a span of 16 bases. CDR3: CASRTLGGWEQYF. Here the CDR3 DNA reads TGTGCCAGCAGAACCCTTGGGGGGTGGGAGCAGTACTTC.

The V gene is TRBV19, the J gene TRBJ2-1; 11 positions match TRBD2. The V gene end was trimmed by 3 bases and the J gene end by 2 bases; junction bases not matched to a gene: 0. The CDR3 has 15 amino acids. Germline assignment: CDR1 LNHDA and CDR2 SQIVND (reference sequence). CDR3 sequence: CASSISGGAYNEQFF. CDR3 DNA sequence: TGTGCCAGTAGTATTAGCGGGGGGGCCTACAATGAGCAGTTCTTC.

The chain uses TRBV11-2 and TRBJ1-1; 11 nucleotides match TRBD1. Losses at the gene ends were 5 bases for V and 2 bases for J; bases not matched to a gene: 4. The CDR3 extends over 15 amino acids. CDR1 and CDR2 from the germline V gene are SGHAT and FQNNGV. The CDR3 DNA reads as TGTGCCAGCAGCGTTGGACAGGGGGCCAACACTGAAGCTTTCTTT. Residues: CASSVGQGANTEAFF.